The present entry profiles one T cell receptor beta chain with its context. What this receptor recognizes is not known. This sample was taken from a study of monozygotic twins with inflammatory bowel disease (dated by TCRdb to the late 2010s). Background for the entire study: The full study comprised 28 monozygotic twin pairs: nine German pairs (four IBD-concordant, five IBD-discordant) and 19 IBD-discordant Danish pairs. The search for disease-associated traits relied mainly on comparing, within discordant pairs, IBD patients with their genetically identical healthy co-twins. Each individual had, on average, about 151 000 unique TCRalpha sequences and 181 000 unique TCRbeta sequences available for analysis. Study-wide conclusions, independent of this receptor: The analysis was unable to tell apart different T cell subtypes. IBD patients had lower TCRbeta repertoire diversity, measured by the inverse Simpson index, than their healthy co-twins. No difference in repertoire similarity was observed between concordant and discordant twins, possibly owing to limited statistical power. The results gave no support for a single strong signal or clonotype linked to IBD. Background noise and inter-individual variability may have been introduced into the repertoires by the differing immunosuppressive treatments among patients. Fewer clonotypes were shared with other individuals by IBD patients than by healthy twins, most markedly in patients showing signs of disease activity.

From each donor, a roughly 2.6 ml peripheral blood sample was collected into PAXgene tubes and stored at -80 degrees C. Without T cell sorting, total RNA was isolated from whole blood using the PAXgene blood miRNA kit on an automated QIAcube. Peripheral blood from monozygotic twin pairs concordant or discordant for inflammatory bowel disease was subjected to deep TCRalpha and TCRbeta repertoire profiling with unique molecular barcoding. Smoking habits were recorded for all twin pairs, with individuals classified as current, former or never smokers. From its cysteine to its phenylalanine, the CDR3 spans 14 amino acids. No DNA has been recorded. From a lookup of the germline V gene (reference sequence), CDR1 and CDR2 are SGHNT and YYREEE. Library method: 5' RACE. The input for every TCR library was roughly 3,300 ng of total RNA. cDNA was synthesized with SMARTScribe reverse transcriptase in eight separate reactions per sample. During cDNA synthesis, unique molecular identifiers containing a 6-nucleotide sample barcode were introduced by template switching. TCRalpha and TCRbeta cDNA was amplified in two nested PCRs of 16 and 9 cycles, and bead purification was carried out after each PCR. Before amplification, cDNA was treated with uracil DNA-glycosylase and purified using the QIAquick PCR purification kit. The second PCR added Illumina TruSeq-compatible adapters along with sample-specific barcodes. TapeStation and Qubit were used to check library quality and concentration, and 4.5 to 6.5 ng of each library was pooled. Pooled libraries were sequenced on an Illumina HiSeq2500 single-index Rapid Run with 2 x 100 bp reads and custom sequencing primers. In the source study's methods: PCR and sequencing errors were corrected by UMI-based consensus assembly using MiGEC version 1.2.6. MiXCR version 2.1.1 was used to carry out V(D)J alignment, clonotype assembly and CDR3 extraction. To normalise gene usage, clonotype sharing and MAIT/NKT TCR abundance, the analysis used the top 1000, 10 000 and 20 000 clonotypes per sample. After downsampling to 27 000 UMIs, diversity was calculated as the inverse Simpson index using the vegan R package. Paired Mann-Whitney U tests were applied to discordant twin pairs, with Benjamini-Hochberg correction for multiple testing. Reprocessed by TCRdb, the reads give a single entry per CDR3 protein sequence, without DNA. TCRdb assigned the V and J calls; the authors' analysis was not used. In this sample's table one finds some 100,000 distinct CDR3 sequences. The ten largest clonotypes hold about an eighth of the sample.

The sequenced sample consisted of blood. The V gene is TRBV5-4 and the J gene is TRBJ1-6; TCRdb's D gene call, TRBD1, goes unchecked for lack of DNA. The TCR comes from a human donor with ulcerative colitis or Crohn's disease, or a healthy co-twin of an affected twin (not recorded which). The CDR3 region reads CASSNRQGRSPLHF.